The clone carrying this TCR beta chain came up many times. Ahead of thyroid surgery, no patient had received treatment of any kind. Germline CDR1 is MNHNS and CDR2 is SASEGT. CDR3 length: 12 residues. V shed 4 bases and J shed 4 bases, with 5 bases lying between them. This entry is derived from a study of metastatic and nonmetastatic thyroid tumors. Looking at the study overall: Repertoires were compared across blood and tumor or nodule tissue from malignant and benign thyroid patients.

Using MiXCR, TCRdb reanalyzed the PCR reads. Found here are 15,000 to 20,000 clones, around 26% of them singletons; the top ten hold less than 15%. The sample consisted of tumor tissue. V gene TRBV6-1 combines with J gene TRBJ2-1; no clear D. The sequence was obtained from a female donor with papillary thyroid cancer or a benign thyroid nodule (not recorded which). Some clones in this sample may be carry-over from other donors' samples. CDR3 loop: CASSALYNEQFF. CDR3 DNA: TGTGCCAGCAGTGCGTTATACAATGAGCAGTTCTTC.